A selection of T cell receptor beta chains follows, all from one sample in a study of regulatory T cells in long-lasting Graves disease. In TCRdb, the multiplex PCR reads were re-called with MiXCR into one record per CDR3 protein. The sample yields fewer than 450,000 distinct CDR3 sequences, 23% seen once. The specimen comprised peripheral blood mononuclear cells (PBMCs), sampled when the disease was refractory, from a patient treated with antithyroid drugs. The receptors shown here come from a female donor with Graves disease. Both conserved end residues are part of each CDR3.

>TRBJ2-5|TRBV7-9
CASSSRDSRRLETQYF
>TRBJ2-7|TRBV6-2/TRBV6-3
CASSPDHFLGYYEQYF
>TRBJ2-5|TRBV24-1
CATSDRDGKKGTQYF
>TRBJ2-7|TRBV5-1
CASSLALAGRYEQYF
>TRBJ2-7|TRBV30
CAWSFTGGEQYF
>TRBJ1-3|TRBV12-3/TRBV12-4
CASSLDRARTTIYF
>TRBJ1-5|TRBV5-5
CASSKALSLSRGNQPQHF
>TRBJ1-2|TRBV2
CASSPLPLLGDTNYGYTF
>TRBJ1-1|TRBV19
CASSTWGNTEAFF
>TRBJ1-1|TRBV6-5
CASSYYGTRITEAFF
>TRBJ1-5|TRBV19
CASSISPGQGNQPQHF
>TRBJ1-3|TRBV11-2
CASSVTGSSGNTIYF
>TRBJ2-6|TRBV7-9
CAGGGPGSGANVLTF
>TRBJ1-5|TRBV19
CASSIAANQPQHF
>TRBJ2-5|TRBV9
CASSVGGVQQETQYF
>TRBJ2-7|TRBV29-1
CSVESQTYEQYF
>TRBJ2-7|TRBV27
CASSFRQGGTSSYEQYF
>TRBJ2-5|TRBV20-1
CSARVLASGRQETQYF
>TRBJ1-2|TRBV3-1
CASSQELLTYGYTF
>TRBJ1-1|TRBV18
CASSPEDRGNTEAFF
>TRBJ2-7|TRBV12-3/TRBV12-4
CASSRGTLYEQYF
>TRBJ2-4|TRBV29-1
CSVFTNIQYF
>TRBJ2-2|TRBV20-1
CSASHRGGTGELFF
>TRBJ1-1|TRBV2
CASSDPREGSAYSEAFF
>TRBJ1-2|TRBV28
CASSNRGSSYGYTF
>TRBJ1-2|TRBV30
CAWSTRREYGYTF
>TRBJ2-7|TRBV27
CASRSLGPYEQYF
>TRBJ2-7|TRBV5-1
CASSPATGTHYEQYF
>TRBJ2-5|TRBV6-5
CASSYRTGETQYF
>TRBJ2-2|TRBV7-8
CASSLVVAGGFQNTGELFF